The rows below give T cell receptor beta chains drawn from one sample of a study of long-term antiretroviral therapy in people with HIV. Using immunoSEQ multiplex PCR, the repertoire was profiled, and TCRdb retains in-frame clones only, with some absent. This table has around 16,000 clones, about 85% appearing once. This specimen consisted of unsorted PBMCs, obtained about 1.2 years before starting antiretroviral therapy. These receptors all stem from a man aged 25 to 40 with HIV. CDR3s leave out the opening cysteine and the closing phenylalanine or tryptophan. Clone size is not always given. Where it is, it says once, few, many or a class for expanded clones.

>TRBV7-2|-|TRBJ2-3
ASSLALTDTQY
>TRBV13|-|TRBJ2-7
ASSGRDSRPYEQY
>TRBV5-4|-|TRBJ2-7
ASSGGDLAGGEQY
>TRBV5-4|-|TRBJ2-7
ASSPGASNEQY
>TRBV29-1|-|TRBJ2-7
SIEGENSYEQY
>TRBV27|-|TRBJ2-5
ASSLVSGSWETQY
>TRBV7-3|-|TRBJ2-7
ASSLLAENSQQY
>TRBV10-3|-|TRBJ2-7
ATTPGQGPEQY
>TRBV9|-|TRBJ1-2
ASSVAPSTGRDGYT
>TRBV27|-|TRBJ1-1
ASRNGDRRTEAF
>TRBV5-1|once|TRBJ1-1
ASSPEWGGAGEAF
>TRBV5-1|-|TRBJ2-1
ASRGAGESSYNEQF
>TRBV19|-|TRBJ2-7
ASSKEFAYEQY
>TRBV10-3|-|TRBJ2-7
AISLNPGQNYEQY
>TRBV5-1|-|TRBJ1-1
ASSSKGGNTEAF
>TRBV7-9|-|TRBJ2-7
ASSLVAQGQTYEQY
>TRBV28|-|TRBJ1-5
VTLGGNQPQH
>TRBV15|-|TRBJ2-2
ATSRGFRLGLNTGELF
>TRBV29-1|few|TRBJ2-7
SVDTSGGSYEQY
>TRBV5-1|-|TRBJ1-1
ASSENPRPTDTEAF
>TRBV19|-|TRBJ1-1
ASSMGAGTTEAF
>TRBV5-4|few|TRBJ2-7
ASSSGQGIYEQY
>TRBV27|-|TRBJ2-3
ASSWLAVTREVTTDTQY
>TRBV6-5|-|TRBJ1-5
ASSSRDRGSNQPQH
>TRBV7-2|-|TRBJ2-7
ASSGSYEQY
>TRBV5-4|-|TRBJ2-2
ASSLNPGQGGGELF
>TRBV7-6|few|TRBJ1-1
ASSAESMNTEAF
>TRBV7-3|-|TRBJ1-1
ASSLTEVGSTEAF
>TRBV2|-|TRBJ1-1
ATAGQKNTEAF
>TRBV5-1|-|TRBJ1-1
ASSATQNTEAF
>TRBV11-2|few|TRBJ1-3
ASRIGNTIY
>TRBV27|once|TRBJ2-4
ASPRSLAKNIQY
>TRBV2|few|TRBJ2-2
ASTGVPGELF
>TRBV5-4|-|TRBJ1-4
ASSFGTPTTEKLF
>TRBV7-4|-|TRBJ2-7
ASSSDLRVRYEQY
>TRBV19|-|TRBJ2-3
ASHSGTLVGDTQY
>TRBV4-2|-|TRBJ2-2
ASSQSGRNTGELF
>TRBV29-1|-|TRBJ1-1
SVEKGPGAF
>TRBV9|-|TRBJ2-7
ASSVGQGNSYEQY
>TRBV5-4|-|TRBJ2-7
ASSTGNNEQY
>TRBV11-1|-|TRBJ1-2
ASSAGTDPVYGYT
>TRBV6-1|-|TRBJ2-3
ASSEPSGGPSTDTQY
>TRBV7-2|-|TRBJ2-6
ASSPPGAGANVLT
>TRBV11-1|-|TRBJ2-7
AITGQGSYEQY
>TRBV13|-|TRBJ2-4
ASSPREGLQY
>TRBV7-3|once|TRBJ2-1
ASSLLRGPYNEQF
>TRBV28|few|TRBJ1-6
ASRVYGSPLH
>TRBV18|few|TRBJ1-1
ASSPSGTAGEAF
>TRBV2|-|TRBJ1-1
ASRTGHANTEAF
>TRBV11-1|few|TRBJ1-2
ASSSDLNYGYT
>TRBV7-7|-|TRBJ2-1
ASSSAGGLNEQF
>TRBV11-2|-|TRBJ2-1
ASRTGGGISYNEQF
>TRBV10-1|-|TRBJ2-5
ASSRPGLAGAIQETQY
>TRBV20-1|-|TRBJ2-7
SAKTGYEQY
>TRBV11-2|-|TRBJ1-1
ASSLVGPTEAF
>TRBV19|-|TRBJ1-5
ASSPRFRGPNQPQH
>TRBV7-2|-|TRBJ2-7
ASSLGLAGAYEQY
>TRBV6-1|-|TRBJ1-1
ASSEVAVTMNTEAF
>TRBV9|-|TRBJ1-2
ASSVAPAGTSSNYGYT